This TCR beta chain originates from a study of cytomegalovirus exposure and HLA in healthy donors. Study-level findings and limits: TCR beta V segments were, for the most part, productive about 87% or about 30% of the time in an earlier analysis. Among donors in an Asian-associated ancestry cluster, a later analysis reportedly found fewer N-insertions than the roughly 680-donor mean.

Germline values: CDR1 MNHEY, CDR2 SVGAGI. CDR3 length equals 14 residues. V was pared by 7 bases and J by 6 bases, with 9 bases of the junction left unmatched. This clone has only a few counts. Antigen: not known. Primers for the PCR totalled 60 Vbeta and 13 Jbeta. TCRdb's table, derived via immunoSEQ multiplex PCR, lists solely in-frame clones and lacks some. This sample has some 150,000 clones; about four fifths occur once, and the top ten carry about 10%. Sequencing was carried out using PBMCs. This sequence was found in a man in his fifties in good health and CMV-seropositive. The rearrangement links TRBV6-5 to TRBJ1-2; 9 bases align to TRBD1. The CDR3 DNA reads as TGTGCCAGCACTCTGACCGGGACAGGGCATGGCTACACCTTC. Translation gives CASTLTGTGHGYTF.